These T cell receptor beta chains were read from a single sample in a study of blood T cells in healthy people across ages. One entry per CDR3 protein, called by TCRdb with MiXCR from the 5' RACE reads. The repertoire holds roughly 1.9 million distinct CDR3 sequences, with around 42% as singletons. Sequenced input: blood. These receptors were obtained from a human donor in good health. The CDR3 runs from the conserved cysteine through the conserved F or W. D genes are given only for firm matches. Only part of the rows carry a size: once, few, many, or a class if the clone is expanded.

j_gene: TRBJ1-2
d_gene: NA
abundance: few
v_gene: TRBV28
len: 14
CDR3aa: CASSLSPRVGGYTF
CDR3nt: TGTGCCAGCAGTTTAAGTCCCCGGGTTGGAGGCTACACCTTC

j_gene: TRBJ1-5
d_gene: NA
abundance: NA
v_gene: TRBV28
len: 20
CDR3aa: CASSLDDGATLLNSNQPQHF
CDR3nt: TGTGCCAGCAGTTTGGATGACGGGGCGACACTTTTGAATAGCAATCAGCCCCAGCATTTT

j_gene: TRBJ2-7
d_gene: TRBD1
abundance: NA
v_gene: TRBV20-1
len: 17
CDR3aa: CSARGGTGGISSYEQYF
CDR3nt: TGCAGTGCTAGGGGGGGGACAGGGGGCATTAGCTCCTACGAGCAGTACTTC

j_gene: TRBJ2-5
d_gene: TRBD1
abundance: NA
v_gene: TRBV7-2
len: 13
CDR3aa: CASSADRGQTQYF
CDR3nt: TGTGCCAGCAGCGCCGACAGGGGACAGACCCAGTACTTC

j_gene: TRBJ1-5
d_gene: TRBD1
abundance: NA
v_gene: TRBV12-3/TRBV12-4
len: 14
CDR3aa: CASSGRDRDQPQHF
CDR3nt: TGTGCCAGCAGTGGAAGGGACAGGGATCAGCCCCAGCATTTT

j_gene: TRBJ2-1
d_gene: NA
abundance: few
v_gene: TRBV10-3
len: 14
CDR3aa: CAISDLTRANEQFF
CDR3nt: TGTGCCATCAGTGACCTGACTAGGGCCAATGAGCAGTTCTTC

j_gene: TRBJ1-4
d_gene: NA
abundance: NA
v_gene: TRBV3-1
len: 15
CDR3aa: CASSQAGRNNEKLFF
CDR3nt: TGTGCCAGCAGCCAAGCAGGGAGGAATAATGAAAAACTGTTTTTT

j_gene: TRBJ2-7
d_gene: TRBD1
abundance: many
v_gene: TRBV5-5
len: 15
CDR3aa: CASSVTGTGVYEQYF
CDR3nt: TGTGCCAGCAGCGTAACCGGGACAGGGGTCTACGAGCAGTACTTC

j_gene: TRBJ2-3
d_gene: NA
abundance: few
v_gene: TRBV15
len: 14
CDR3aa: CATSREGAPDTQYF
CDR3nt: TGTGCCACCAGCAGAGAGGGGGCACCAGATACGCAGTATTTT

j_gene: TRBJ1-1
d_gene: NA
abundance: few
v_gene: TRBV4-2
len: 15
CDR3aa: CASSRQDEGVTEASF
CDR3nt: TGTGCCAGCAGCCGCCAAGATGAGGGGGTCACTGAAGCTTCCTTT

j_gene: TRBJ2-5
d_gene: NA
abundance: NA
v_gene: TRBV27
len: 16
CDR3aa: CASSLSSLGQAGTQYF
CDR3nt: TGTGCCAGCAGTTTATCGAGTCTGGGGCAGGCGGGGACCCAGTACTTC

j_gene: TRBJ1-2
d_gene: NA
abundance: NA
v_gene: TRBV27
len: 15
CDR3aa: CASSLTGYGFDGYTF
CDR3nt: TGTGCCAGCAGTTTAACAGGGTATGGATTTGATGGCTACACCTTC

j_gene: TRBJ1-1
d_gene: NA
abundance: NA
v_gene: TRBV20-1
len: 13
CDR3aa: CSASLGGARKAFF
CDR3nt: TGCAGTGCTAGCCTGGGGGGGGCTCGGAAAGCTTTCTTT

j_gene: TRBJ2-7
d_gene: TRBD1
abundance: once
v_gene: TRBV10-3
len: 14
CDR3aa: CAISPGQGVHEQYF
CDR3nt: TGTGCCATCAGTCCGGGACAGGGGGTTCACGAGCAGTACTTC

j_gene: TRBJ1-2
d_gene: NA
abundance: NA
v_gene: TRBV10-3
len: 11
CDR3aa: CAIRRGYGYTF
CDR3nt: TGTGCCATCAGGAGAGGATATGGCTACACCTTC

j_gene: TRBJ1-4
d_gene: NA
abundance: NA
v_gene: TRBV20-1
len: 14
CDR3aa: CSASWGVDNEKLFF
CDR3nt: TGCAGTGCTAGTTGGGGGGTTGATAATGAAAAACTGTTTTTT

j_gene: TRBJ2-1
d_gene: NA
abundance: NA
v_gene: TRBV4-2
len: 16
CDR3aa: CASSQDLGLATAKLFF
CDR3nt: TGTGCCAGCAGCCAAGACTTGGGTCTAGCGACCGCCAAGTTGTTCTTC

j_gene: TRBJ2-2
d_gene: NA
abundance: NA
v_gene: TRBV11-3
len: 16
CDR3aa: CASSRGKQGTFGELFF
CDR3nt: TGTGCCAGCAGCAGGGGGAAACAGGGAACATTCGGGGAGCTGTTTTTT